This T cell receptor beta chain stems from a study of cytomegalovirus exposure and HLA in healthy donors. Study conclusions and caveats: Reports described diagnosis of cytomegalovirus status by the classifier as highly specific and sensitive. Earlier analysis looked at TCR beta V segments, and most were productive about 90% or about 30% of the time.

Although they were nominally healthy when sampled, donors likely had unrecorded immune exposures. Points on this clone: Its antigen is unknown.

It was with 60 Vbeta and 13 Jbeta primers that the PCR ran. Method: immunoSEQ multiplex PCR; TCRdb's copy keeps in-frame clones and lacks some. This repertoire shows about 130,000 clones, around 67% found once; its top ten account for approximately 2.1%. This CDR3 contains 15 residues. Germline-derived CDR1 and CDR2 are MNHNS and SASEGT. The ends lost 2 bases at V and 6 bases at J; junction bases unmatched: 3. The specimen sequenced was PBMCs. The genes are TRBV6-1 and TRBJ2-2, with 10 bases matching TRBD2. The origin of this receptor is a woman in her thirties or forties in good health and CMV-seropositive. The CDR3 is CASSELGLAAGELFF. In DNA form, the CDR3 reads TGTGCCAGCAGTGAATTAGGACTAGCGGCCGGGGAGCTGTTTTTT.